The 2 T cell receptor beta chains given below trace back to one sample, sequenced in a study of patients and donors after allogeneic stem cell transplantation. A single record per CDR3 protein comes from TCRdb applying MiXCR to the RT-PCR reads. The table shows 920,000 or so distinct CDR3 sequences, with around 17% occurring only once. Sequences were obtained from blood, either unsorted or a sorted T cell fraction (not recorded which). The receptors were gathered from a human donor who was either an allogeneic HSCT recipient or a stem cell or donor lymphocyte infusion donor (not recorded which). It is not recorded whose cells these are; they may come from a transplant donor.

This sequence joins TRBV14 and TRBJ2-5, with TRBD2 matching 13 bases. CDR1 and CDR2 from the germline V gene are SGHDN and FVKESK. Germline trimming cut 2 bases from V and 5 bases from J; bases unmatched to any gene: 8. There are 17 residues in the CDR3. CDR3 loop: CASSQFGLAGVMETQYF. DNA of the CDR3: TGTGCCAGCAGCCAATTCGGACTAGCGGGAGTTATGGAGACCCAGTACTTC.

J is TRBJ2-7 and V is TRBV28, with TRBD1 matching over 8 bases. The ends lost 7 bases at V and 6 bases at J; junction bases unmatched: 14. The germline V gene has CDR1 MDHEN and CDR2 SYDVKM. The CDR3 is made up of 15 amino acids. DNA of the CDR3: TGTGCCAGCACTCCTTGGTCGGGCAGGGGGCTCGAGCAGTACTTC. Translated: CASTPWSGRGLEQYF. Looking up the rest from reference TRBV28 and TRBJ2-7 gives the full variable domain: DVKVTQSSRYLVKRTGEKVFLECVQDMDHENMFWYRQDPGLGLRLIYFSYDVKMKEKGDIPEGYSVSREKKERFSLILESASTNQTSMYLCASTPWSGRGLEQYFGPGTRLTVT.